Shown below are 3 T cell receptor beta chains from a single sample sequenced in a study of shared clonotypes between healthy human individuals. Sequencing was performed with immunoSEQ multiplex PCR; in TCRdb, only in-frame clones are kept and a portion is missing. In the table there are under 1,900,000 clones, 97% to 99% of which are singletons. Material: naive CD4+ T cells sorted from blood. The subset was: CD45RA+ positively selected. The receptor set was obtained from a man aged 25 to 45 in good health.

Written as DNA, the CDR3 is TGTGCCATCAGGGCACCAGGGGGTTTGGACGAGCAGTACTTC. Its translation is CAIRAPGGLDEQYF. The chain uses TRBV5-5 and TRBJ2-7; 7 nucleotides line up with TRBD1. Per germline, CDR1 SGHKS and CDR2 YYEKEE (reference sequence). The CDR3 covers 14 residues. V lost 9 bases to trimming and J lost 5 bases; unmatched junction nucleotides: 14.

J is TRBJ2-1 and V is TRBV29-1; 8 nucleotides line up with TRBD1. The length of the CDR3 is 14 residues. The V gene end was trimmed by 3 bases and the J gene end by 2 bases; junction bases not matched to a gene: 3. Germline CDR1 and CDR2: SQVTM and ANQGSEA. CDR3 region: CSVEKTGAYNEQFF. CDR3 DNA: TGCAGCGTTGAGAAGACAGGGGCCTACAATGAGCAGTTCTTC.

The rearrangement joins TRBV7-2 to TRBJ2-2; 11 bases are a match to TRBD2. Per the germline V gene, CDR1 is SGHTA and CDR2 is FQGNSA. The CDR3 runs to 16 residues. Losses at the gene ends were 6 bases for V and 4 bases for J; bases not matched to a gene: 7. DNA of the CDR3: TGTGCCAGCAGAAGAACACTAGCGGGAGCCACCGGGGAGCTGTTTTTT. Amino acids: CASRRTLAGATGELFF. Combining the CDR3 with reference TRBV7-2 and TRBJ2-2 gives the whole variable domain GAGVSQSPSNKVTEKGKDVELRCDPISGHTALYWYRQSLGQGLEFLIYFQGNSAPDKSGLPSDRFSAERTGGSVSTLTIQRTQQEDSAVYLCASRRTLAGATGELFFGEGSRLTVL.